Listed below are T cell receptor beta chains from one sample, sequenced in a study of blood T cell repertoires in COVID-19. Data came from immunoSEQ multiplex PCR; TCRdb stores just in-frame clones and leaves some out. Of over 150,000 clones in the sample, almost 80% were seen once. The specimen sequenced was peripheral blood. These receptor sequences come from an older woman with acute or convalescent COVID-19. CDR3s include the opening cysteine and the closing phenylalanine or tryptophan. The D gene is left open where the match is weak. The listing skips clone size in some rows; elsewhere it reads once, few, many or a size class.

j_gene: TRBJ1-2; abundance: once; d_gene: NA; v_gene: TRBV15; CDR3aa: CATSRDSGFYGYTF; CDR3nt: TGTGCCACCAGCAGAGATTCAGGGTTCTATGGCTACACCTTC
j_gene: TRBJ2-1; abundance: few; d_gene: TRBD2; v_gene: TRBV19; CDR3aa: CASSLTGTSFNEQFF; CDR3nt: TGTGCCAGTTCTCTCACTGGGACTAGCTTCAATGAGCAGTTCTTC
j_gene: TRBJ1-4; abundance: NA; d_gene: TRBD1; v_gene: TRBV2; CDR3aa: CASSTGTGNEKLFF; CDR3nt: TGTGCCAGCAGTACCGGGACAGGGAACGAAAAACTGTTTTTT
j_gene: TRBJ1-1; abundance: NA; d_gene: NA; v_gene: TRBV5-1; CDR3aa: CASSLVQGSRTEAFF; CDR3nt: TGCGCCAGCAGCTTGGTTCAGGGGAGCCGGACTGAAGCTTTCTTT
j_gene: TRBJ1-5; abundance: NA; d_gene: NA; v_gene: TRBV30; CDR3aa: CAWSVGRQGNQPQHF; CDR3nt: TGTGCCTGGAGTGTCGGGAGGCAGGGGAATCAGCCCCAGCATTTT
j_gene: TRBJ1-5; abundance: few; d_gene: TRBD1; v_gene: TRBV24-1; CDR3aa: CATSGGGQGNQPQHF; CDR3nt: TGTGCCACCAGTGGGGGGGGACAGGGCAATCAGCCCCAGCATTTT
j_gene: TRBJ2-7; abundance: NA; d_gene: NA; v_gene: TRBV3-1/TRBV3-2; CDR3aa: CASSNTGYEQYF; CDR3nt: TGTGCCAGCAGCAACACAGGCTACGAGCAGTACTTC
j_gene: TRBJ1-6; abundance: NA; d_gene: NA; v_gene: TRBV7-3; CDR3aa: CASSSGNSPLHF; CDR3nt: TGTGCCAGCAGCTCCGGGAATTCACCCCTCCACTTT
j_gene: TRBJ2-1; abundance: NA; d_gene: TRBD1; v_gene: TRBV25-1; CDR3aa: CASSSGTGGYNEQFF; CDR3nt: TGTGCCAGCAGCTCCGGGACAGGTGGGTACAATGAGCAGTTCTTC
j_gene: TRBJ1-3; abundance: NA; d_gene: NA; v_gene: TRBV30; CDR3aa: CAWSLGLGNTIYF; CDR3nt: TGTGCCTGGAGTCTCGGTCTCGGAAACACCATATATTTT
j_gene: TRBJ2-7; abundance: NA; d_gene: NA; v_gene: TRBV30; CDR3aa: CAWSVGGAAYEQYF; CDR3nt: TGTGCCTGGAGTGTAGGGGGAGCGGCCTACGAGCAGTACTTC
j_gene: TRBJ2-5; abundance: NA; d_gene: NA; v_gene: TRBV19; CDR3aa: CASSMASAARETQYF; CDR3nt: TGTGCCAGTAGTATGGCTAGCGCTGCTAGGGAGACCCAGTACTTC
j_gene: TRBJ1-2; abundance: NA; d_gene: TRBD1; v_gene: TRBV7-9; CDR3aa: CASSLGQGAYDGYTF; CDR3nt: TGTGCCAGCAGCTTAGGACAGGGGGCGTATGATGGCTACACCTTC
j_gene: TRBJ1-1; abundance: NA; d_gene: NA; v_gene: TRBV29-1; CDR3aa: CSARQSEAFF; CDR3nt: TGCAGCGCCCGACAGTCTGAAGCTTTCTTT
j_gene: TRBJ1-2; abundance: NA; d_gene: NA; v_gene: TRBV25-1; CDR3aa: CASSEPGTTDYGYTF; CDR3nt: TGTGCCAGCAGTGAACCCGGGACAACGGACTATGGCTACACCTTC
j_gene: TRBJ1-2; abundance: NA; d_gene: TRBD1; v_gene: TRBV9; CDR3aa: CASSVDGTEYGYTF; CDR3nt: TGTGCCAGCAGCGTAGATGGGACAGAGTATGGCTACACCTTC
j_gene: TRBJ2-7; abundance: NA; d_gene: TRBD2; v_gene: TRBV11-2; CDR3aa: CASSLEGTSGRPEQYF; CDR3nt: TGTGCCAGCAGCTTAGAAGGGACTAGCGGGAGACCCGAGCAGTACTTC
j_gene: TRBJ2-1; abundance: once; d_gene: NA; v_gene: TRBV12-5; CDR3aa: CARNGGTSSYNEQFF; CDR3nt: TGTGCTAGGAATGGCGGGACCAGCTCCTACAATGAGCAGTTCTTC
j_gene: TRBJ1-2; abundance: NA; d_gene: NA; v_gene: TRBV5-1; CDR3aa: CASSLDEREGYTF; CDR3nt: TGCGCCAGCAGCTTGGACGAAAGGGAGGGCTACACCTTC
j_gene: TRBJ1-2; abundance: NA; d_gene: TRBD1; v_gene: TRBV5-1; CDR3aa: CASSLDPTDRVNGYTF; CDR3nt: TGCGCCAGCAGCTTGGATCCCACAGACAGGGTGAATGGCTACACCTTC
j_gene: TRBJ2-1; abundance: NA; d_gene: NA; v_gene: TRBV2; CDR3aa: CASSESLAYNEQFF; CDR3nt: TGTGCCAGCAGTGAGTCCCTTGCCTACAATGAGCAGTTCTTC
j_gene: TRBJ2-1; abundance: few; d_gene: NA; v_gene: TRBV5-6; CDR3aa: CASSLPGTLDEQFF; CDR3nt: TGTGCCAGCAGCTTACCTGGGACACTGGATGAGCAGTTCTTC
j_gene: TRBJ1-2; abundance: NA; d_gene: TRBD1; v_gene: TRBV7-9; CDR3aa: CASSLGPTGGTYGYTF; CDR3nt: TGTGCCAGCAGCTTAGGTCCGACAGGGGGTACCTATGGCTACACCTTC
j_gene: TRBJ2-7; abundance: NA; d_gene: NA; v_gene: TRBV19; CDR3aa: CASSSGISSYEQYF; CDR3nt: TGTGCCAGCAGTAGCGGTATATCCTCCTACGAGCAGTACTTC
j_gene: TRBJ2-1; abundance: NA; d_gene: TRBD2; v_gene: TRBV29-1; CDR3aa: CSVGRLAGVLLDEQFF; CDR3nt: TGCAGCGTTGGGCGACTAGCGGGAGTGCTATTGGATGAGCAGTTCTTC
j_gene: TRBJ1-1; abundance: NA; d_gene: TRBD1; v_gene: TRBV2; CDR3aa: CASSYDRDSLQGAFF; CDR3nt: TGTGCCAGCAGCTACGACCGGGACAGCTTACAGGGAGCTTTCTTT
j_gene: TRBJ2-3; abundance: NA; d_gene: TRBD2; v_gene: TRBV7-3; CDR3aa: CASSLGTSGLTDTQYF; CDR3nt: TGTGCCAGCAGCTTAGGGACTAGCGGGCTCACAGATACGCAGTATTTT
j_gene: TRBJ1-3; abundance: NA; d_gene: NA; v_gene: TRBV9; CDR3aa: CASSVSSLTLGNTIYF; CDR3nt: TGTGCCAGCAGCGTATCAAGCCTAACCCTTGGAAACACCATATATTTT
j_gene: TRBJ2-1; abundance: few; d_gene: TRBD2; v_gene: TRBV6-1; CDR3aa: CASSEGPGGAGNEQFF; CDR3nt: TGTGCCAGCAGTGAAGGCCCGGGAGGGGCGGGCAATGAGCAGTTCTTC
j_gene: TRBJ2-2; abundance: NA; d_gene: TRBD1; v_gene: TRBV5-1; CDR3aa: CASSPTPQKQGAGAGELFF; CDR3nt: TGCGCCAGCAGCCCTACACCCCAAAAACAGGGGGCCGGGGCCGGGGAGCTGTTTTTT
j_gene: TRBJ1-5; abundance: NA; d_gene: NA; v_gene: TRBV27; CDR3aa: CASSPGQTNQPQHF; CDR3nt: TGTGCCAGCAGCCCTGGACAGACCAATCAGCCCCAGCATTTT
j_gene: TRBJ1-4; abundance: NA; d_gene: NA; v_gene: TRBV5-1; CDR3aa: CASSGAGALTEKLFF; CDR3nt: TGCGCCAGCAGCGGGGCGGGGGCGCTTACTGAAAAACTGTTTTTT
j_gene: TRBJ2-7; abundance: NA; d_gene: TRBD2; v_gene: TRBV3-1/TRBV3-2; CDR3aa: CASSPRVAGNSYEQYF; CDR3nt: TGTGCCAGCAGCCCAAGGGTAGCGGGAAACTCCTACGAGCAGTACTTC
j_gene: TRBJ2-5; abundance: NA; d_gene: NA; v_gene: TRBV6-5; CDR3aa: CASSSFWGGGETQYF; CDR3nt: TGTGCCAGCAGTTCTTTTTGGGGCGGTGGGGAGACCCAGTACTTC
j_gene: TRBJ1-2; abundance: NA; d_gene: TRBD1; v_gene: TRBV4-1; CDR3aa: CASSRYTGTGNYGYTF; CDR3nt: TGCGCCAGCAGCCGGTATACCGGGACAGGCAACTATGGCTACACCTTC
j_gene: TRBJ1-1; abundance: NA; d_gene: NA; v_gene: TRBV4-1; CDR3aa: CASSQSILNTEAFF; CDR3nt: TGCGCCAGCAGCCAATCAATCCTGAACACTGAAGCTTTCTTT
j_gene: TRBJ2-1; abundance: NA; d_gene: NA; v_gene: TRBV29-1; CDR3aa: CSARDYSYNEQFF; CDR3nt: TGCAGCGCGAGAGACTACTCCTACAATGAGCAGTTCTTC
j_gene: TRBJ2-1; abundance: NA; d_gene: TRBD1; v_gene: TRBV6-5; CDR3aa: CASSLNPGQGVNEQFF; CDR3nt: TGTGCCAGCAGTTTAAACCCGGGACAGGGAGTCAATGAGCAGTTCTTC
j_gene: TRBJ2-5; abundance: NA; d_gene: TRBD2; v_gene: TRBV5-1; CDR3aa: CASSLVGTSLQETQYF; CDR3nt: TGCGCCAGCAGCTTGGTCGGGACTAGCCTCCAAGAGACCCAGTACTTC
j_gene: TRBJ1-1; abundance: NA; d_gene: NA; v_gene: TRBV30; CDR3aa: CAWSRLGGEAFF; CDR3nt: TGTGCCTGGAGTCGACTCGGGGGTGAAGCTTTCTTT
j_gene: TRBJ2-5; abundance: many; d_gene: TRBD2; v_gene: TRBV7-9; CDR3aa: CASSGGLAQETQYF; CDR3nt: TGTGCCAGCAGCGGGGGACTAGCACAAGAGACCCAGTACTTC
j_gene: TRBJ2-5; abundance: NA; d_gene: TRBD2; v_gene: TRBV10-3; CDR3aa: CAIATGTRETQYF; CDR3nt: TGTGCCATCGCAACCGGGACTAGGGAGACCCAGTACTTC
j_gene: TRBJ2-2; abundance: NA; d_gene: TRBD1; v_gene: TRBV6-5; CDR3aa: CASSPQGRSTGELFF; CDR3nt: TGTGCCAGCAGTCCACAGGGGAGAAGCACCGGGGAGCTGTTTTTT
j_gene: TRBJ2-2; abundance: NA; d_gene: NA; v_gene: TRBV12-3/TRBV12-4; CDR3aa: CASSLRPGELFF; CDR3nt: TGTGCCAGCAGTCTGCGCCCCGGGGAGCTGTTTTTT
j_gene: TRBJ2-7; abundance: NA; d_gene: TRBD2; v_gene: TRBV5-6; CDR3aa: CASKASGMNEQYF; CDR3nt: TGTGCCAGCAAGGCTAGCGGGATGAACGAGCAGTACTTC
j_gene: TRBJ1-2; abundance: NA; d_gene: NA; v_gene: TRBV18; CDR3aa: CASSPPAGNYGYTF; CDR3nt: TGTGCCAGCTCACCACCGGCAGGAAACTATGGCTACACCTTC
j_gene: TRBJ1-3; abundance: NA; d_gene: NA; v_gene: TRBV15; CDR3aa: CATSRDLGEGAFVGNTIYF; CDR3nt: TGTGCCACCAGCAGAGACCTGGGTGAAGGGGCCTTCGTGGGAAACACCATATATTTT
j_gene: TRBJ2-4; abundance: NA; d_gene: TRBD2; v_gene: TRBV18; CDR3aa: CASSLEGLAGENIQYF; CDR3nt: TGTGCCAGCTCACTCGAGGGCCTAGCGGGAGAAAACATTCAGTACTTC
j_gene: TRBJ2-1; abundance: NA; d_gene: NA; v_gene: TRBV5-1; CDR3aa: CASSLASEYNEQFF; CDR3nt: TGCGCCAGCAGCTTGGCTAGCGAATACAATGAGCAGTTCTTC
j_gene: TRBJ1-1; abundance: NA; d_gene: TRBD1; v_gene: TRBV27; CDR3aa: CASSPDRGRLNTEAFF; CDR3nt: TGTGCCAGCAGTCCGGACAGGGGGCGATTGAACACTGAAGCTTTCTTT
j_gene: TRBJ2-1; abundance: NA; d_gene: NA; v_gene: TRBV27; CDR3aa: CASSLRGDWDEQFF; CDR3nt: TGTGCCAGCAGTTTGCGGGGAGACTGGGATGAGCAGTTCTTC
j_gene: TRBJ1-4; abundance: once; d_gene: TRBD1; v_gene: TRBV30; CDR3aa: CAWSPDRDEKLFF; CDR3nt: TGTGCCTGGAGTCCAGACAGGGATGAAAAACTGTTTTTT
j_gene: TRBJ2-5; abundance: NA; d_gene: TRBD2; v_gene: TRBV3-1/TRBV3-2; CDR3aa: CASSHGLAGDQNLETQYF; CDR3nt: TGTGCCAGCAGCCATGGACTAGCGGGAGACCAAAATTTAGAGACCCAGTACTTC
j_gene: TRBJ2-2; abundance: NA; d_gene: NA; v_gene: TRBV3-1/TRBV3-2; CDR3aa: CASRLPYTGELFF; CDR3nt: TGTGCCAGCAGACTTCCTTACACCGGGGAGCTGTTTTTT
j_gene: TRBJ1-3; abundance: NA; d_gene: NA; v_gene: TRBV18; CDR3aa: CASSPSVENTIYF; CDR3nt: TGTGCCAGCTCACCGAGCGTCGAAAACACCATATATTTT
j_gene: TRBJ2-1; abundance: NA; d_gene: TRBD2; v_gene: TRBV4-1; CDR3aa: CASSQVGAVAGGSEQFF; CDR3nt: TGCGCCAGCAGCCAAGTAGGTGCGGTAGCCGGGGGGAGTGAGCAGTTCTTC
j_gene: TRBJ1-2; abundance: once; d_gene: NA; v_gene: TRBV7-2; CDR3aa: CASSLSYGYTF; CDR3nt: TGTGCCAGCAGCTTGTCATATGGCTACACCTTC
j_gene: TRBJ2-3; abundance: NA; d_gene: NA; v_gene: TRBV7-2; CDR3aa: CASSPPPGSLDTQYF; CDR3nt: TGTGCCAGCAGCCCGCCGCCGGGGAGTCTGGATACGCAGTATTTT
j_gene: TRBJ2-3; abundance: NA; d_gene: TRBD1; v_gene: TRBV15; CDR3aa: CATSRLRQGTTSTDTQYF; CDR3nt: TGTGCCACCAGCAGATTGAGACAGGGTACAACTAGCACAGATACGCAGTATTTT